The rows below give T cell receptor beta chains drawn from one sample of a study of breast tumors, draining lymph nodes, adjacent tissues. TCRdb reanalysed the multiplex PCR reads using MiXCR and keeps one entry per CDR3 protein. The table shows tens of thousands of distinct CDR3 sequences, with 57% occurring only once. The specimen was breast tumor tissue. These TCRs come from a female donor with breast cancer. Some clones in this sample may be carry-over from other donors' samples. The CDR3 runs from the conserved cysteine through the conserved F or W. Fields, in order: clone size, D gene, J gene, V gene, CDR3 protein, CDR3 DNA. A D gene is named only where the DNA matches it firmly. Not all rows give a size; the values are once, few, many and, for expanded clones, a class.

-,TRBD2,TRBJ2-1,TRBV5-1,CASSVEIYETSGGGGDEQFF,TGCGCCAGCAGCGTTGAGATCTACGAGACTAGCGGGGGAGGGGGGGATGAGCAGTTCTTC
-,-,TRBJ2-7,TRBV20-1,CSARATRGTYEQYF,TGCAGTGCTAGAGCGACACGGGGAACCTACGAGCAGTACTTC
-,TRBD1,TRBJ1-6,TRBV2,CASRPTGGAGSPLHF,TGTGCCAGCAGACCGACAGGGGGCGCCGGTTCACCCCTCCACTTT
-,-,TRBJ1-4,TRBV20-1,CSAPEQGTNEKLFF,TGCAGTGCCCCAGAACAGGGAACTAATGAAAAACTGTTTTTT
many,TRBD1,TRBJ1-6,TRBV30,CAWSAGQDNSPLHF,TGTGCCTGGAGTGCGGGACAGGATAATTCACCCCTCCACTTT
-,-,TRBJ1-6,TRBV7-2,CASRMAGGDSPLHF,TGCGCCAGCAGAATGGCAGGTGGCGATTCACCCCTCCACTTT
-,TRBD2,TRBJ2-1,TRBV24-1,CATSLAGGAYNEQFF,TGTGCCACCAGTCTGGCGGGAGGGGCCTACAATGAGCAGTTCTTC
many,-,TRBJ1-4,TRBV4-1,CASSRRDPLWREKLFF,TGCGCCAGCAGCCGCCGGGACCCTCTCTGGAGGGAAAAACTGTTTTTT
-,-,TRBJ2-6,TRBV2,CASSGLGDGANVLTF,TGTGCCAGCAGTGGGTTGGGGGACGGGGCCAACGTCCTGACTTTC
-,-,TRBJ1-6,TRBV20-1,CSASEIRTASPLHF,TGCAGTGCTAGCGAAATCAGGACAGCTTCACCCCTCCACTTT
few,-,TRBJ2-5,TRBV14,CASSPRGLQETQSF,TGTGCCAGCAGCCCCCGGGGCCTCCAAGAGACCCAGTCCTTC
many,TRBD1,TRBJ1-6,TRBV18,CASSPRDRPSPLHF,TGTGCCAGCTCACCACGGGACAGACCGTCGCCCCTCCACTTT
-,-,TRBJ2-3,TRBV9,CAGSEEGGLTADTQYF,TGTGCCGGCAGCGAGGAGGGGGGACTAACCGCAGATACGCAGTATTTC
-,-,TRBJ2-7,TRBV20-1,CSAVGSYEQYF,TGCAGTGCCGTGGGCAGCTACGAGCAGTACTTC
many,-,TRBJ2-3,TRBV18,CASCISWDSTDTQYF,TGTGCCAGCTGTATTAGCTGGGATAGCACAGATACGCAGTATTTT
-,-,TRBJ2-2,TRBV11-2,CASSIRWSGTGELFF,TGTGCCAGCAGCATCCGGTGGTCGGGGACCGGGGAGCTGTTTTTT
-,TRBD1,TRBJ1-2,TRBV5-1,CASGNGTGNGYTF,TGCGCCAGCGGTAACGGGACAGGGAATGGCTACACCTTC
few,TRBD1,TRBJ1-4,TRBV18,CASSLWGTGGVAPNEKLFF,TGTGCCAGCTCACTCTGGGGAACAGGGGGCGTTGCCCCTAATGAAAAACTGTTTTTT
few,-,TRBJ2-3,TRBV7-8,CASSLSDQDTQYF,TGTGCCAGCAGCTTATCGGACCAAGATACGCAGTATTTT
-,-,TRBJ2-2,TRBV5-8,CASSSGAPPGAGELFF,TGTGCCAGCAGCTCCGGGGCCCCACCGGGCGCCGGGGAGCTGTTTTTT
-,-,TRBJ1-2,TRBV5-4,CASSLGEGYGYTF,TGTGCCAGCAGCTTGGGAGAGGGGTATGGCTACACCTTC
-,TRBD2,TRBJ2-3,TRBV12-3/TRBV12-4,CASRTSGGENTQYF,TGTGCCAGCAGGACTAGCGGGGGGGAAAATACGCAGTATTTT
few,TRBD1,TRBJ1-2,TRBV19,CASSAEGTGGHGYTF,TGTGCCAGTAGTGCCGAGGGGACAGGGGGTCATGGCTACACCTTC